This T cell receptor beta chain was captured by sequencing in a study of cytotoxic CD8 clonotypes in ibrutinib-treated CLL. Findings of the study overall: Clonality rose at ibrutinib response, held steady in sustained remission, and fell toward baseline at progression.

The assay was immunoSEQ multiplex PCR, and TCRdb's table has in-frame clones only and misses some. Found here are 120,000 to 150,000 clones, roughly 80% of them singletons; the top ten hold approximately 27%. The V gene's germline CDR1 is MGHRA and CDR2 YSYEKL. V was clipped by 0 bases and J by 1 base, with 4 bases between them. The CDR3 covers 13 residues. As concerns this clone: The antigen is undetermined.

The receptor comes from a human donor with chronic lymphocytic leukemia. The chain is built from TRBV4-1 and TRBJ2-7; D is unclear. This sample comprised PBMCs, obtained after 12 months of ibrutinib treatment. The CDR3 coding sequence is TGCGCCAGCAGCCAAGATATATCCTACGAGCAGTACTTC. Its translation is CASSQDISYEQYF.